This TCR beta chain was obtained from a study of CD8 T cells in Susac syndrome. Random hexamers primed reverse transcription of about 0.5 to 1 ug RNA. The method of amplification for TCR beta CDR3 was immunoSEQ multiplex PCR, covering 54 Vbeta and 13 Jbeta. TCRdb reprocessed the immunoSEQ multiplex PCR reads via MiXCR and lists one record per CDR3 protein. This table has hundreds of thousands of distinct CDR3 sequences, 85% to 95% appearing once. This CDR3 is 17 amino acids long. Trimming took off 4 bases at V and 2 bases at J, with 16 bases between the two ends. Germline V gene sequence: CDR1 SGHRS, CDR2 YFSETQ. From blood CD8+ and CD4+ T cells, TCR beta sequences were generated. Patients with stable or active relapsing-remitting disease, all of them treatment-naive, made up the multiple sclerosis controls.

The clonotype originates from a human donor with multiple sclerosis. Sequencing was performed on CD4+ T cells from PBMCs. The chain is built from TRBV5-1 and TRBJ2-6; D ambiguous. The CDR3 DNA reads TGCGCCAGCAGCCTGATGCAATCGGCAGCTGGGGCCAACGTCCTGACTTTC. Amino acids: CASSLMQSAAGANVLTF. Full variable domain (rest looked up from reference TRBV5-1 and TRBJ2-6): KAGVTQTPRYLIKTRGQQVTLSCSPISGHRSVSWYQQTPGQGLQFLFEYFSETQRNKGNFPGRFSGRQFSNSRSEMNVSTLELGDSALYLCASSLMQSAAGANVLTFGAGSRLTVL.